One sample yielded the 26 T cell receptor beta chains listed below, sequenced in a study of cytomegalovirus exposure and HLA in healthy donors. TCRdb's copy holds only in-frame clones and misses some; the assay was immunoSEQ multiplex PCR. In the table there are 150,000 to 200,000 clones, around 85% of which are singletons. The sample taken for sequencing was PBMCs. The receptors stem from a man aged 18 to 29 in good health and CMV-seropositive.

V gene TRBV6-5 combines with J gene TRBJ1-2, with 10 bases that match TRBD1. The length of the CDR3 is 15 residues. Unmatched junction bases numbered 0, after V lost 2 bases and J lost 0 bases. CDR1 and CDR2 from the germline V gene are MNHEY and SVGAGI. The CDR3 region has the DNA TGTGCCAGCAGTTACGGGACAGGGGCTAACTATGGCTACACCTTC. As protein: CASSYGTGANYGYTF.

A few counts support this clone. The V and J genes are TRBV5-6 and TRBJ1-2; TRBD1 aligns across 9 bases. This CDR3 has 13 amino acids. Per the germline V gene, CDR1 is SGHDT and CDR2 is YYEEEE. V shed 5 bases, J shed 3 bases, and the junction held 2 bases outside the gene matches. The CDR3 DNA sequence: TGTGCCAGCAGAAGACAGGGGGACTATGGCTACACCTTC. Its translation is CASRRQGDYGYTF.

V gene TRBV4-2 combines with J gene TRBJ1-6, with 8 bases that match TRBD1. The CDR3 runs 15 residues. CDR1 is LGHNA, CDR2 YNFKEQ, per germline. V gave up 5 bases and J gave up 8 bases; unmatched junction bases: 8. CDR3 sequence: CASSSAGGFDSPLHF. The CDR3, as DNA: TGTGCCAGCAGCTCGGCAGGGGGCTTCGATTCACCCCTCCACTTT.

The V and J genes are TRBV14 and TRBJ1-1, with D perhaps TRBD1 (5 bases). There are 14 residues in the CDR3. The V end lost 2 bases, the J end lost 4 bases, and 11 bases lay between the germline ends. CDR1 and CDR2 (germline): SGHDN, FVKESK. The CDR3 here is CASSQYLGVTEAFF. The CDR3 DNA reads as TGTGCCAGCAGCCAATATCTAGGGGTCACTGAAGCTTTCTTT.

The chain uses TRBV27 and TRBJ2-1, with TRBD2 matching over 8 bases. CDR3 length equals 13 residues. Germline CDR1 reads MNHEY; CDR2 reads SMNVEV (reference sequence). V dropped 2 bases and J dropped 8; count of bases not matched to a gene: 2. The CDR3 sequence is CASSLGTSYEQFF. The CDR3 bases are TGTGCCAGCAGTTTAGGGACTAGTTATGAGCAGTTCTTC.

V usage is TRBV6-1 and J usage is TRBJ2-7; D is possibly TRBD1 (7 bases). Trimming shortened V by 4 bases and J by 3 bases, and 13 bases separated the two germline ends. The germline V gene encodes CDR1 MNHNS and CDR2 SASEGT. The CDR3 sequence is 14 residues long. The CDR3 DNA is TGTGCCAGCAGTGGGGGGGACAGCTTCTACGAGCAGTACTTC. Translated: CASSGGDSFYEQYF.

The rearrangement joins TRBV7-9 to TRBJ1-3; a weak D match, TRBD1 (5 bases). V lost 4 bases, J lost 1 base, and 11 bases lay in between. There are 15 residues in the CDR3. Germline CDR1 is SEHNR and CDR2 is FQNEAQ (reference sequence). DNA for the CDR3: TGTGCCAGCAGCTCGGCAGGGTGGTCTGGAAACACCATATATTTT. Protein product: CASSSAGWSGNTIYF.

J is TRBJ2-2 and V is TRBV18, with D possibly being TRBD1 (6 bases). Trimming shortened V by 2 bases and J by 5 bases, and 18 bases separated the two germline ends. The germline CDR1 and CDR2 sequences are KGHSH and LQKENI. The CDR3 runs to 17 residues. This CDR3 is CASSPTTGPLSTGELFF. In DNA, the CDR3 is TGTGCCAGCTCACCAACGACAGGCCCACTCTCAACCGGGGAGCTGTTTTTT. Full variable domain (rest looked up from reference TRBV18 and TRBJ2-2): NAGVMQNPRHLVRRRGQEARLRCSPMKGHSHVYWYRQLPEEGLKFMVYLQKENIIDESGMPKERFSAEFPKEGPSILRIQQVVRGDSAAYFCASSPTTGPLSTGELFFGEGSRLTVL.

V usage is TRBV5-1 and J usage is TRBJ2-1; D possibly corresponds to TRBD1 (6 bases). Germline lookup yields CDR1 SGHRS and CDR2 YFSETQ. This CDR3 region has 16 residues. Trimming stripped 5 bases from V and 4 bases from J, with 19 bases between. The CDR3 coding sequence is TGCGCCAGCAGGGCCGGGACACGGACTGTATACAATGAGCAGTTCTTC. Its protein is CASRAGTRTVYNEQFF. Filled out from reference TRBV5-1 and TRBJ2-1, the complete variable domain reads KAGVTQTPRYLIKTRGQQVTLSCSPISGHRSVSWYQQTPGQGLQFLFEYFSETQRNKGNFPGRFSGRQFSNSRSEMNVSTLELGDSALYLCASRAGTRTVYNEQFFGPGTRLTVL.

The gene calls are TRBV29-1 and TRBJ1-1, with D possibly being TRBD1 (5 bases). The V end was cut by 4 bases, the J end by 3 bases, with 12 bases between. Germline V lookup: CDR1 SQVTM, CDR2 ANQGSEA. This CDR3 contains 13 residues. CDR3 residues: CSVGGVQDTEAFF. CDR3 sequence (DNA): TGCAGCGTTGGGGGGGTTCAGGACACTGAAGCTTTCTTT.

This chain joins TRBV9 and TRBJ2-7; possible D gene TRBD1, 6 bases. Germline V gene sequence: CDR1 SGDLS, CDR2 YYNGEE. V dropped 4 bases and J dropped 3 bases, with 11 bases sitting between them. This CDR3 is 13 amino acids long. The CDR3 sequence is CASSPGVGYEQYF. CDR3 DNA sequence: TGTGCCAGCAGCCCAGGGGTGGGCTACGAGCAGTACTTC.

The chain links TRBV5-6 to TRBJ1-2, with D tentatively TRBD1 (6 bases). Trimming took off 6 bases at V and 5 bases at J, with 14 bases between the two ends. The germline gives CDR1 SGHDT, CDR2 YYEEEE. There are 13 residues in the CDR3. The CDR3 sequence: CASTSRGGYGYTF. CDR3 nucleotide sequence: TGTGCCAGCACCTCGAGGGGGGGGTATGGCTACACCTTC.

This clone was detected only once. The rearrangement uses TRBV28 and TRBJ1-3; no clear D gene. Trimming removed 10 bases from V and 8 bases from J, with 21 bases in between. From germline, CDR1 is MDHEN and CDR2 SYDVKM. This CDR3 region has 14 residues. CDR3 amino acids: CATVDGGSADTIYF. The CDR3 DNA follows: TGTGCCACCGTAGACGGAGGATCTGCGGACACCATATATTTT.

The V call is TRBV5-6, the J call TRBJ2-7; 9 bases match TRBD1. CDR1 is SGHDT and CDR2 is YYEEEE in the germline V gene. The CDR3 runs 16 residues. After removal of 4 bases from V and 6 bases from J, the junction contained 14 bases not matched to a gene. The CDR3 is CASSLGPGQGGGEQYF. CDR3 nucleotides: TGTGCCAGCAGCCTTGGCCCGGGACAGGGAGGAGGCGAGCAGTACTTC.

This clone was observed a few times. This chain links TRBV5-1 with TRBJ2-7, with 12 nucleotides matching TRBD2. V was pared by 0 bases and J by 4 bases, with 2 bases of the junction left unmatched. The CDR3 is 15 residues long. Germline V gives CDR1 SGHRS, CDR2 YFSETQ. The CDR3 coding sequence is TGCGCCAGCAGCTTGGGACTAGCGGGGGATTACGAGCAGTACTTC. This sequence encodes CASSLGLAGDYEQYF.

CDR3 loop: CASSESHRSYEQYF. The CDR3 DNA reads as TGTGCCAGCAGTGAAAGCCACAGGTCCTACGAGCAGTACTTC. The chain links TRBV6-1 to TRBJ2-7, with D tentatively TRBD1 (5 bases). This CDR3 is 14 amino acids long. Trimming removed 2 bases at V and 1 base at J, with 9 bases between. Looked up from germline, CDR1 is MNHNS and CDR2 is SASEGT.

This clone appeared a single time. The chain has TRBV30 and TRBJ1-4; 7 nucleotides line up with TRBD1. There are 15 residues in the CDR3. Losses at the gene ends were 1 base for V and 5 bases for J; bases not matched to a gene: 7. Germline lookup yields CDR1 GTSNPN and CDR2 SVGIG (reference sequence). CDR3 in amino acids: CAWSAYRGENEKLFF. CDR3 nucleotides: TGTGCCTGGAGTGCTTACAGGGGCGAAAATGAAAAACTGTTTTTT.

This rearrangement joins TRBV9 to TRBJ2-2; 9 positions match TRBD2. This CDR3 has 19 amino acids. V dropped 2 bases and J dropped 2; count of bases not matched to a gene: 13. Germline CDR1 reads SGDLS; CDR2 reads YYNGEE. The CDR3 is CASSVRRGGTSTNTGELFF. The CDR3 DNA reads as TGTGCCAGCAGCGTTAGGCGCGGGGGGACTAGCACTAACACCGGGGAGCTGTTTTTT.

This chain uses TRBV6-1 with TRBJ1-1, with D unresolved. The CDR3 has 12 residues. Germline CDR1 and CDR2: MNHNS and SASEGT. The germline V and J ends were trimmed by 3 bases and 4 bases, with 6 bases remaining between them. As DNA, the CDR3 is TGTGCCAGCAGTGAGAGTAGCACTGAAGCTTTCTTT. Translated, it gives CASSESSTEAFF.

The chain is built from TRBV27 and TRBJ2-3, with 8 bases aligning to TRBD2. V was clipped by 4 bases and J by 0 bases; unmatched bases: 6. The CDR3 is 16 amino acids. Germline CDR1 MNHEY, CDR2 SMNVEV (reference sequence). Here the CDR3 DNA reads TGTGCCAGCAGTTCCTTCGGACTAGCTAGCACAGATACGCAGTATTTT. Protein: CASSSFGLASTDTQYF.

The gene calls are TRBV11-2 and TRBJ1-1; unclear D gene. Between the trimmed V and J ends, which lost 8 bases and 2 bases, there was a span of 15 bases. The germline V gene encodes CDR1 SGHAT and CDR2 FQNNGV. The CDR3 length is 14 residues. Here the CDR3 DNA reads TGTGCCAGCGGAGTCTCTGAATCTAACACTGAAGCTTTCTTT. Amino acid sequence: CASGVSESNTEAFF.

This clone occurred once. This chain joins TRBV10-2 and TRBJ2-5; 8 bases agree with TRBD1. Germline values: CDR1 WSHSY, CDR2 SAAADI. This CDR3 region has 13 residues. V was clipped by 5 bases and J by 5 bases; unmatched bases: 4. This chain's CDR3 is CASSLDRGETQYF. CDR3 nucleotides: TGCGCCAGCAGTCTTGACAGGGGCGAGACCCAGTACTTC.

This clone was observed a handful of times. The chain carries TRBV28 and TRBJ1-6; 8 bases are shared with TRBD1. The length of the CDR3 is 15 residues. Germline V gene data show CDR1 as MDHEN and CDR2 as SYDVKM. Trimming took 4 bases from V and 10 from J; bases not matched to a gene: 9. Written as DNA, the CDR3 is TGTGCCAGCAGTTCCGCTGGACAGGGACAATCACCCCTCCACTTT. It encodes CASSSAGQGQSPLHF. Supplemented by reference TRBV28 and TRBJ1-6, the full variable domain reads DVKVTQSSRYLVKRTGEKVFLECVQDMDHENMFWYRQDPGLGLRLIYFSYDVKMKEKGDIPEGYSVSREKKERFSLILESASTNQTSMYLCASSSAGQGQSPLHFGNGTRLTVT.

The J gene is TRBJ1-1, the V gene TRBV18; 8 bases line up with TRBD1. V lost 3 bases and J lost 5; bases outside the gene matches: 11. The germline gives CDR1 KGHSH, CDR2 LQKENI. CDR3 size: 16 residues. The CDR3 here is CASSPPSGQGYTEAFF. Here the CDR3 DNA reads TGTGCCAGCTCACCTCCTTCCGGACAGGGATATACTGAAGCTTTCTTT.

Only one count was recorded for this clone. The V call is TRBV6-1, the J call TRBJ1-2; 7 bases match TRBD1. The CDR3 is 13 residues long. V was pared by 5 bases and J by 8 bases, with 8 bases of the junction left unmatched. Per germline, CDR1 MNHNS and CDR2 SASEGT. The CDR3 is CASSLQGSSGYTF. CDR3 DNA: TGTGCCAGCAGTCTACAGGGGTCGTCAGGCTACACCTTC.

V is TRBV5-6 and J is TRBJ1-1; no reliable D call. This CDR3 contains 13 residues. In germline, CDR1 is SGHDT, CDR2 YYEEEE. Trimming removed 4 bases at V and 1 base at J, with 8 bases between. The CDR3 coding sequence is TGTGCCAGCAGCATTGGCAGGAACACTGAAGCTTTCTTT. Its translation is CASSIGRNTEAFF.